Included here is one TCR beta chain sequence, with context. Its target is unknown. The record originates from a study of T-cell memory formation after mild COVID-19. Study-level results: Pre-infection memory carried some responding clones, suggesting that cross-reactive memory joined. Proof of SARS-CoV-2 specificity was absent for the second-wave clones that crested on day 37.

CDR3 size: 16 residues. The V and J ends lost 0 bases and 3 bases, in that order; junction bases with no gene match: 2. CDR1 and CDR2 (germline): KGHDR, SFDVKD. TCRdb processed the 5' RACE reads anew with MiXCR; each CDR3 protein has one entry. Of about 140,000 distinct CDR3 sequences listed, 6% to 7% were seen once; the top ten hold 2% to 2.5%. This sequence originates from an adult woman who had mild COVID-19 (a few samples of this study predate the infection). Cell type and time point are not known. Source material: PBMCs or a T cell subset sorted from them (not recorded which). The genes are TRBV24-1 and TRBJ2-3; the match to TRBD1 covers 10 bases. CDR3 DNA sequence: TGTGCCACCAGTGATTTGGGGACAGGGGCAACAGATACGCAGTATTTT. Residues: CATSDLGTGATDTQYF.